This T cell receptor (beta chain) was retrieved from a study of molecular identifiers for immune sequencing clone quantification. Study-wide background: Replicate RNA from approximately 20,000 or 98,000 naive CD8 T cells formed five aliquots; four were sequenced. General study findings and limits: Molecules of identical TCR sharing a barcode could underestimate highly expanded clone sizes. The share of molecules held by clones above 20 RNA copies was over 99% in effector cells and under 1% in naive cells.

As regards this clonotype: Its antigen is unknown.

The naive CD8 libraries originated from between about 18,000 and 1,000,000 sorted cells and drew on 10%, 30% or 50% RNA. Per germline, CDR1 LGHNA and CDR2 YSLEER. V gave up 0 bases and J gave up 1 base, with 9 bases separating them. The CDR3 is 16 residues long. TCRdb called the PCR reads again in MiXCR, with one record for every CDR3 protein. The sample has some 680,000 distinct CDR3 sequences, 25% seen once. The gene calls are TRBV4-3 and TRBJ2-2, with D possibly matching TRBD1 (6 bases). The TCR was taken from a human donor in good health. Some libraries in this study had Jurkat cell RNA spiked in. Sequences were obtained from naive CD8+ T cells from blood, with Jurkat cell RNA spiked in. Described subset: FACS-sorted CD8+CD4-CCR7+CD45RA+ naive T cells. The DNA for the CDR3 is TGCGCCAGCAGCCAAGATTCCAGGGGGAACACCGGGGAGCTGTTTTTT. Protein: CASSQDSRGNTGELFF.